These 30 T cell receptor beta chains came from one sample sequenced in a study of blood T cell repertoires in COVID-19. TCRdb's table, derived via immunoSEQ multiplex PCR, lists solely in-frame clones and lacks some. Among tens of thousands of clones, roughly 90% were seen once, and the ten largest hold roughly 1.3%. Sequencing was performed on peripheral blood. These receptors all stem from a man aged 60 to 75 with acute or convalescent COVID-19.

The chain carries TRBV7-3 and TRBJ2-3; a possible D gene is TRBD1 (6 bases). There are 12 residues in the CDR3. From germline, CDR1 is SGHTA and CDR2 FQGTGA. With 4 bases removed from V and 10 bases from J, the gap between germline ends came to 12 bases. The CDR3 loop reads CASSSNRDAQYF. The CDR3 DNA sequence: TGTGCCAGCAGCTCAAACAGGGATGCGCAGTATTTT.

The rearrangement links TRBV27 to TRBJ2-1; D perhaps matches TRBD2 (5 bases). The V gene lost 5 bases and the J gene lost 9 bases, with 11 bases spanning the gap. The CDR3 consists of 12 residues. The germline CDR1 and CDR2 sequences are MNHEY and SMNVEV (reference sequence). CDR3 protein: CASSGSGTEQFF. The CDR3 bases are TGTGCCAGCAGTGGAAGCGGTACTGAGCAGTTCTTC.

The V call is TRBV29-1, the J call TRBJ1-2; D is undetermined. The germline gives CDR1 SQVTM, CDR2 ANQGSEA. V was cut by 4 bases and J by 4 bases, with 7 bases left in between. This CDR3 is built from 11 residues. As DNA, the CDR3 is TGCAGCGTTGCGGGATTCTATGGCTACACCTTC. It codes for CSVAGFYGYTF.

The gene calls are TRBV10-3 and TRBJ2-7, with D possibly matching TRBD1 (6 bases). The CDR3 loop spans 15 amino acids. The V gene lost 3 bases and the J gene lost 4 bases, with 16 bases spanning the gap. Germline V gives CDR1 ENHRY, CDR2 SYGVKD. DNA of the CDR3: TGTGCCATCAGTGATCCAGGGGCAGGGAAATACGAGCAGTACTTC. The encoded protein is CAISDPGAGKYEQYF.

The chain uses TRBV27 and TRBJ2-7, with 7 bases that match TRBD1. V lost 0 bases and J lost 0; bases outside the gene matches: 2. The germline V gene encodes CDR1 MNHEY and CDR2 SMNVEV (reference sequence). CDR3 length equals 15 residues. CDR3 residues: CASSLSTGYSYEQYF. The CDR3 DNA follows: TGTGCCAGCAGTTTATCGACAGGGTACTCCTACGAGCAGTACTTC.

The V call is TRBV25-1, the J call TRBJ2-3, with D unclear. The germline V and J ends were trimmed by 2 bases and 4 bases, with 10 bases remaining between them. This CDR3 spans 14 amino acids. CDR1 and CDR2 from the germline V gene are MGHDK and SYGVNS. In nucleotides, the CDR3 is TGTGCCAGCAGTGAACCCAGCAGGCCAGATACGCAGTATTTT. It is translated as CASSEPSRPDTQYF. Using reference TRBV25-1 and TRBJ2-3 for the parts outside the CDR3, the full variable domain is EADIYQTPRYLVIGTGKKITLECSQTMGHDKMYWYQQDPGMELHLIHYSYGVNSTEKGDLSSESTVSRIRTEHFPLTLESARPSHTSQYLCASSEPSRPDTQYFGPGTRLTVL.

V is TRBV19 and J is TRBJ2-5; 11 bases match TRBD2. Germline assignment: CDR1 LNHDA and CDR2 SQIVND (reference sequence). V lost 2 bases, J lost 4 bases, and 3 bases stayed unmatched. The CDR3 runs 15 residues. CDR3 in DNA: TGTGCCAGTAGTATAACTAGCGGGGGAGTAGAGACCCAGTACTTC. This gives the protein CASSITSGGVETQYF.

The V call is TRBV6-1, the J call TRBJ1-5; D not certain. V lost 2 bases, J lost 10 bases, and 6 bases lay in between. Germline V gene data show CDR1 as MNHNS and CDR2 as SASEGT. The CDR3 contains 11 residues. CDR3 protein: CASSEIFPQHF. The CDR3 region has the DNA TGTGCCAGCAGTGAAATCTTTCCCCAGCATTTT.

The chain is built from TRBV29-1 and TRBJ1-1; D is possibly TRBD1 (5 bases). Per the germline V gene, CDR1 is SQVTM and CDR2 is ANQGSEA. V lost 6 bases and J 0 bases, leaving 23 bases between the germline ends. CDR3 length equals 17 residues. The CDR3 region is CSVIPRGGGHMNTEAFF. CDR3 nucleotide sequence: TGCAGCGTGATTCCCCGGGGCGGAGGGCATATGAACACTGAAGCTTTCTTT.

This chain connects TRBV27 to TRBJ2-3; 9 nucleotides match TRBD2. CDR1 is MNHEY and CDR2 is SMNVEV in the germline V gene (reference sequence). This CDR3 contains 16 residues. J gave up 3 bases and V 6 bases, and 10 bases lay outside the gene matches. CDR3 loop: CASRTRGSGGTDTQYF. DNA of the CDR3: TGTGCCAGCAGGACCCGAGGAAGCGGGGGGACAGATACGCAGTATTTT.

The chain recombines TRBV2 with TRBJ1-1; possibly TRBD1 for D (5 bases). Trimming took off 8 bases at V and 1 base at J, with 11 bases between the two ends. This CDR3 has 13 residues. Germline V gives CDR1 SNHLY, CDR2 FYNNEI. The CDR3, as DNA: TGTGCCAGCCGCAGGGTGCCGAACACTGAAGCTTTCTTT. It translates to CASRRVPNTEAFF.

This chain joins TRBV19 and TRBJ1-2; D remains ambiguous. V dropped 9 bases and J dropped 5 bases, with 25 bases sitting between them. Germline CDR1 reads LNHDA; CDR2 reads SQIVND (reference sequence). The CDR3 has 16 residues. CDR3 residues: CASQARGGSAIYGYTF. As DNA, the CDR3 is TGTGCCAGCCAAGCACGCGGCGGATCTGCTATTTATGGCTACACCTTC.

The chain joins TRBV13 to TRBJ2-3, with TRBD1 matching over 8 bases. The CDR3 is 15 residues long. The germline CDR1 and CDR2 sequences are PRHDT and FYEKMQ (reference sequence). V lost 0 bases to trimming and J lost 1 base; unmatched junction nucleotides: 0. CDR3 sequence (DNA): TGTGCCAGCAGCTTAGGGACAGGGGGCACAGATACGCAGTATTTT. Residues: CASSLGTGGTDTQYF. Complete variable domain (other parts from reference TRBV13 and TRBJ2-3): AAGVIQSPRHLIKEKRETATLKCYPIPRHDTVYWYQQGPGQDPQFLISFYEKMQSDKGSIPDRFSAQQFSDYHSELNMSSLELGDSALYFCASSLGTGGTDTQYFGPGTRLTVL.

The gene calls are TRBV12-3 or TRBV12-4 and TRBJ1-1; maybe TRBD1 (5 bases). The CDR3 loop spans 11 amino acids. Trimming shortened V by 4 bases and J by 10 bases, and 10 bases separated the two germline ends. The CDR3, as DNA: TGTGCCAGCAGTTCAGGGCTAAGAGCTTTCTTT. Translation gives CASSSGLRAFF.

This clone has a single count. The V call is TRBV29-1, the J call TRBJ2-1, with 10 bases aligning to TRBD2. The CDR3 is made up of 13 amino acids. The germline CDR1 and CDR2 sequences are SQVTM and ANQGSEA. J lost 8 bases, V lost 7 bases, and 8 bases had no gene match. CDR3 nucleotide sequence: TGCAGCGGGGAGGGACTAGCGTTAGATGAGCAGTTCTTC. Translation gives CSGEGLALDEQFF.

This clone was seen a single time. The genes are TRBV25-1 and TRBJ1-5; 7 bases align to TRBD1. The V segment lost 5 bases and the J segment 6 bases; nucleotides outside the gene matches: 7. Germline CDR1 MGHDK, CDR2 SYGVNS. This CDR3 region has 14 residues. The CDR3 bases are TGTGCCAGCAGTCGGGACAGTGACCTTCAGCCCCAGCATTTT. Its protein is CASSRDSDLQPQHF.

A single count supports this clone. The rearrangement joins TRBV25-1 to TRBJ1-3; 10 bases line up with TRBD1. This CDR3 contains 17 residues. Trimming took 3 bases from V and 6 from J; bases not matched to a gene: 11. The germline V gene encodes CDR1 MGHDK and CDR2 SYGVNS. The CDR3 coding sequence is TGTGCCAGCAGTGACTGGACAGGGGGAGATTCCGCAAACACCATATATTTT. Encoded protein: CASSDWTGGDSANTIYF. The full variable domain, in which reference TRBV25-1 and TRBJ1-3 provide the parts outside the CDR3, is EADIYQTPRYLVIGTGKKITLECSQTMGHDKMYWYQQDPGMELHLIHYSYGVNSTEKGDLSSESTVSRIRTEHFPLTLESARPSHTSQYLCASSDWTGGDSANTIYFGEGSWLTVV.

The chain carries TRBV19 and TRBJ2-1; D might be TRBD1 (5 bases). The CDR3 contains 15 residues. Trimming stripped 5 bases from V and 4 bases from J, with 15 bases between. The V gene's germline CDR1 is LNHDA and CDR2 SQIVND (reference sequence). The CDR3 loop is CASSFDSSNYNEQFF. In DNA, the CDR3 is TGTGCCAGTAGTTTCGACAGTTCTAATTACAATGAGCAGTTCTTC.

V gene TRBV2 combines with J gene TRBJ2-1; weak D call: TRBD2 (6 bases). Trimming shortened V by 6 bases and J by 2 bases, and 20 bases separated the two germline ends. Germline V gene data show CDR1 as SNHLY and CDR2 as FYNNEI. The CDR3 is 17 residues long. The CDR3 region is CASSGDRRGRTYNEQFF. CDR3 DNA: TGTGCCAGCAGCGGGGATAGGAGGGGCCGTACCTACAATGAGCAGTTCTTC.

This rearrangement joins TRBV2 to TRBJ2-1; 7 bases align to TRBD1. Germline CDR1 is SNHLY and CDR2 is FYNNEI. The V segment lost 5 bases and the J segment 9 bases; nucleotides outside the gene matches: 4. CDR3 length equals 12 residues. The CDR3 sequence: CASSRQGSEQFF. The CDR3 DNA is TGTGCCAGCAGTCGACAGGGCAGTGAGCAGTTCTTC.

V gene TRBV10-1 combines with J gene TRBJ2-7; tentative D call: TRBD1 (6 bases). There are 14 residues in the CDR3. V lost 3 bases, J lost 4 bases, and 13 bases lay in between. The germline V gene has CDR1 WNHNN and CDR2 SYGVQD (reference sequence). The CDR3 DNA reads as TGCGCCAGCAGTGAAGGGGGAACCAAATACGAGCAGTACTTC. This translates into CASSEGGTKYEQYF.

In this sample, this clone turned up once. The chain employs TRBV6-5 and TRBJ1-6; possible D gene TRBD1, 6 bases. The CDR3 runs to 14 residues. The V gene lost 4 bases and the J gene lost 10 bases, with 14 bases spanning the gap. Germline CDR1 MNHEY, CDR2 SVGAGI. The CDR3 sequence: CASSSGVLGSPLHF. The DNA of the CDR3 is TGTGCCAGCAGTTCAGGGGTGCTTGGGTCACCCCTCCACTTT.

The V call is TRBV9, the J call TRBJ2-5; a possible D gene is TRBD1 (5 bases). This CDR3 is built from 14 residues. The V end was cut by 4 bases, the J end by 3 bases, with 13 bases between. Germline V gene lookup returns CDR1 SGDLS and CDR2 YYNGEE. The CDR3 is CASSPGLSEETQYF. As DNA, the CDR3 is TGTGCCAGCAGCCCAGGGCTATCGGAAGAGACCCAGTACTTC.

This clone came up a few times. The DNA of the CDR3 is TGTGCCAGTAGCGTTCGCGCCGGGACAGGGGAGCCCAATCAGCCCCAGCATTTT. This translates into CASSVRAGTGEPNQPQHF. The rearrangement links TRBV19 to TRBJ1-5, with 10 bases fitting TRBD1. J gave up 3 bases and V 6 bases, and 14 bases lay outside the gene matches. The length of the CDR3 is 18 residues. Germline loops: CDR1 LNHDA, CDR2 SQIVND (reference sequence).

J is TRBJ2-1 and V is TRBV5-1; TRBD2 agrees at 14 bases. This CDR3 spans 17 amino acids. The junction had 7 bases not matched to a gene; V was cut back by 4 bases and J by 4 bases. Germline V CDR1 and CDR2: SGHRS, YFSETQ. CDR3: CASSPPTSGGAYNEQFF. The DNA of the CDR3 is TGCGCCAGCAGCCCACCGACTAGCGGGGGGGCTTACAATGAGCAGTTCTTC.

The rearrangement links TRBV9 to TRBJ2-3; 12 bases are a match to TRBD1. There are 16 residues in the CDR3. Germline loops: CDR1 SGDLS, CDR2 YYNGEE. After removal of 4 bases from V and 6 bases from J, the junction contained 9 bases not matched to a gene. The CDR3 protein is CASSLRDRGLRDTQYF. CDR3 coding DNA: TGTGCCAGCAGCTTACGGGACAGGGGGCTTAGGGATACGCAGTATTTT.

This rearrangement joins TRBV7-2 to TRBJ2-2; weak D call: TRBD1 (7 bases). Germline assignment: CDR1 SGHTA and CDR2 FQGNSA. The CDR3 length is 14 residues. V was shortened by 5 bases and J by 7 bases, with 14 bases between the two germline ends. CDR3 in DNA: TGTGCCAGCAGCCTAGGAGGGGACAGCGGGGAGCTGTTTTTT. Translating it yields CASSLGGDSGELFF. The full variable domain, completed using reference TRBV7-2 and TRBJ2-2, is GAGVSQSPSNKVTEKGKDVELRCDPISGHTALYWYRQSLGQGLEFLIYFQGNSAPDKSGLPSDRFSAERTGGSVSTLTIQRTQQEDSAVYLCASSLGGDSGELFFGEGSRLTVL.

DNA of the CDR3: TGTGCCAGCAGCCCCGGGGGGCGAAAACTGTTTTTT. Translating it yields CASSPGGRKLFF. The chain is built from TRBV7-8 and TRBJ1-4, with D tentatively TRBD1 (6 bases). Germline V CDR1 and CDR2: SGHVS, FQNEAQ. Trimming removed 5 bases at V and 10 bases at J, with 11 bases between. The CDR3 has 12 residues.

V is TRBV19 and J is TRBJ2-1; TRBD1 agrees at 10 bases. The germline V gene has CDR1 LNHDA and CDR2 SQIVND (reference sequence). The V and J ends lost 3 bases and 6 bases, in that order; junction bases with no gene match: 5. This CDR3 comprises 15 residues. The CDR3 sequence: CASSIWTGGGNEQFF. The CDR3 nucleotides read TGTGCCAGTAGTATCTGGACAGGGGGGGGCAATGAGCAGTTCTTC. The full variable domain, completed using reference TRBV19 and TRBJ2-1, is DGGITQSPKYLFRKEGQNVTLSCEQNLNHDAMYWYRQDPGQGLRLIYYSQIVNDFQKGDIAEGYSVSREKKESFPLTVTSAQKNPTAFYLCASSIWTGGGNEQFFGPGTRLTVL.

This clone was observed a handful of times. This chain connects TRBV6-1 to TRBJ1-6; 11 bases match TRBD1. The germline gives CDR1 MNHNS, CDR2 SASEGT. J was trimmed by 10 bases and V by 3 bases; bases with no gene match: 2. CDR3 length: 14 residues. CDR3 in amino acids: CASSDGQGASPLHF. The CDR3 DNA reads TGTGCCAGCAGTGACGGACAGGGGGCATCACCCCTCCACTTT.